The present TCR beta chain was sequenced within a study of identical twins. Study outcomes and limitations: Abundant beta clonotypes from cord blood bore fewer insertions; memory repertoires lacked this pattern.

Each donor (without exception) was a healthy Caucasian. For this clonotype: The antigen is unknown.

This CDR3 region has 14 residues. V lost 6 bases, J lost 5 bases, and 7 bases stayed unmatched. TCRdb processed the 5' RACE reads anew with MiXCR; each CDR3 protein has one entry. The repertoire includes 420,000 or so distinct CDR3 sequences, approximately 17% of them detected once, and 9% to 15% sits in the top ten. The chain employs TRBV12-3 or TRBV12-4 and TRBJ2-7, with TRBD2 matching 10 bases. The source of this sequence is a man aged 45-60 years in good health. The sequencing sample was made of naive T cells sorted from blood. This CDR3 is CASRSSGGAHEQYF. The CDR3, as DNA: TGTGCCAGCAGATCCAGCGGGGGGGCCCACGAGCAGTACTTC.